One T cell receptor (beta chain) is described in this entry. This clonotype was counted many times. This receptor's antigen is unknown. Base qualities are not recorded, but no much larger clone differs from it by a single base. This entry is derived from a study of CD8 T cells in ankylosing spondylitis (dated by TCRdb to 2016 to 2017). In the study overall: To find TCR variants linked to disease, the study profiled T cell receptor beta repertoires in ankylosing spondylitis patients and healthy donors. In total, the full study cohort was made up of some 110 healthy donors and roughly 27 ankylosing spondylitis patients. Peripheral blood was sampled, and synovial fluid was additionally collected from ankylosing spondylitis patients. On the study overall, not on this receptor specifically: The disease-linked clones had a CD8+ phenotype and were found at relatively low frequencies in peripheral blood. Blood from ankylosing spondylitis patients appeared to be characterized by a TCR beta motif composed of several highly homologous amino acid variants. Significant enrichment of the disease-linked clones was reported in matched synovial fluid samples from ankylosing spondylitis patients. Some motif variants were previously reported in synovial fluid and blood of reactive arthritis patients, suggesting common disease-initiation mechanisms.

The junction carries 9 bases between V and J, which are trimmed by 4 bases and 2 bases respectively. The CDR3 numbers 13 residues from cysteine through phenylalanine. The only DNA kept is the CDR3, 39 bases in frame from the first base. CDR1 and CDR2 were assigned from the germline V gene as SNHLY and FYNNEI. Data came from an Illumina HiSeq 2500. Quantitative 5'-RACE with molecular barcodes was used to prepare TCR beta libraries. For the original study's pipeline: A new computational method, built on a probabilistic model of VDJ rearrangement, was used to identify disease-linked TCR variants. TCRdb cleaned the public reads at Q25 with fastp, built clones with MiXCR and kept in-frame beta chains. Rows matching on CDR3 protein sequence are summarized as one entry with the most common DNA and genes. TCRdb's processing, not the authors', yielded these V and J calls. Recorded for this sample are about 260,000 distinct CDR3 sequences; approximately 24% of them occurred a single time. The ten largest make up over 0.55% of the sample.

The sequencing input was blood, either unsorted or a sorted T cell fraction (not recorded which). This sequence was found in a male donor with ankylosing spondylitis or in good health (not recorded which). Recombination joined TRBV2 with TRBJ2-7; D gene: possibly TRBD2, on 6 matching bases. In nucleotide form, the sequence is TGTGCCAGCAGTGTTACTAGCCCCTACGAGCAGTACTTC. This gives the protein CASSVTSPYEQYF.